This T cell receptor beta chain appears in the sequencing data of a study of blood T cell repertoires in COVID-19. There are 14 residues in the CDR3. With 2 bases removed from V and 4 bases from J, the gap between germline ends came to 9 bases. Germline V gene data show CDR1 as SGHTA and CDR2 as FQGNSA. The data were produced by immunoSEQ multiplex PCR, yet TCRdb's version contains in-frame clones alone and is incomplete. Of roughly 340,000 clones listed, roughly nine tenths were seen once; the top ten hold roughly 0.99%. Material for sequencing was PBMCs or T cells enriched from blood (not recorded which). The chain joins TRBV7-2 to TRBJ1-5; possibly TRBD1 for D (6 bases). The clonotype originates from a man aged 18 to 29 who had recovered from COVID-19. CDR3 in amino acids: CASSLNTGNQPQHF. CDR3 nucleotide sequence: TGTGCCAGCAGCTTAAATACAGGGAATCAGCCCCAGCATTTT.